This record concerns one TCR beta chain sequence. The antigen is unknown. TCRdb reprocessed the reads via MiXCR and lists one record per CDR3 protein. Of some 500,000 distinct CDR3 sequences listed, almost 40% are singletons. This sample was included in a study of T cell repertoires in cytomegalovirus infection. Study-wide background: Recently identified HLA-C-restricted CMV epitopes were among the peptides used.

This receptor was identified in a human donor in good health (CMV status not recorded). Some clones in this sample may be carry-over from other donors' samples. The input for sequencing was cultured PBMCs, taken from culture after CMV antigen stimulation.

Here the CDR3 reads CASSLARSRENIQYF. In DNA, the CDR3 is TGTGCCAGCAGCTTAGCGCGATCCAGGGAAAACATTCAGTACTTC. The chain combines TRBV7-2 with TRBJ2-4, with D tentatively TRBD1 (5 bases). This CDR3 is built from 15 residues. The V end was cut by 0 bases, the J end by 5 bases, with 11 bases between. Per the germline V gene, CDR1 is SGHTA and CDR2 is FQGNSA.